This T cell receptor (beta chain) was observed in a study of T cells in Graves' hyperthyroidism and ophthalmopathy. Authors of the study amplified TCR beta CDR3 regions from RNA transcripts. TCR CDR3 regions were first amplified by RT-PCR with HTBI primers. TCRdb reanalysed the multiplex PCR reads using MiXCR and keeps one entry per CDR3 protein. This table holds 750,000 to 950,000 distinct CDR3 sequences, over 35% found once. Study conclusions and caveats: For ophthalmopathy, model prediction preceded onset by a median 6.5 months.

With 1 base clipped from V and 6 bases from J, the junction kept 7 bases outside the gene matches. Germline V gene sequence: CDR1 SGHAT, CDR2 FQNNGV. The CDR3 consists of 16 residues. Uncontrolled infection, other autoimmune disease, pregnancy or lactation excluded patients. This clonotype was seen more than once but under ten times. The antigen is undetermined. What was sequenced was blood. The chain recombines TRBV11-2 with TRBJ2-2; 8 nucleotides align to TRBD1. The source of this sequence is a man between 18 and 35 years old with Graves' hyperthyroidism. CDR3 in DNA: TGTGCCAGCAGCTTAGGGCGTGGACAGGGTGCCGGGGAGCTGTTTTTT. Residues: CASSLGRGQGAGELFF.